The 13 T cell receptor beta chains below were found in one sample sequenced in a study of blood T cell repertoires in COVID-19. TCRdb's copy holds only in-frame clones and misses some; the assay was immunoSEQ multiplex PCR. The sample holds about 74,000 clones, 90% seen once. Source material: peripheral blood. The receptors shown here come from a human donor in a cohort sampled during active COVID-19.

The rearrangement links TRBV6-5 to TRBJ2-7; 7 nucleotides agree with TRBD1. This CDR3 contains 14 residues. Germline V CDR1 and CDR2: MNHEY, SVGAGI. Trimming cost V 2 bases and J 3 bases; bases outside gene matches: 4. CDR3 DNA sequence: TGTGCCAGCAGTTACCGGGACAGACTCTACGAGCAGTACTTC. This codes for CASSYRDRLYEQYF.

This chain links TRBV28 with TRBJ2-5; no firm D call. In germline, CDR1 is MDHEN, CDR2 SYDVKM. V dropped 1 base and J dropped 5 bases, with 8 bases sitting between them. This CDR3 is built from 13 residues. The CDR3 reads CASSLSSGETQYF. CDR3 nucleotide sequence: TGTGCCAGCAGTTTATCCTCCGGGGAGACCCAGTACTTC. Using reference TRBV28 and TRBJ2-5 for the parts outside the CDR3, the full variable domain is DVKVTQSSRYLVKRTGEKVFLECVQDMDHENMFWYRQDPGLGLRLIYFSYDVKMKEKGDIPEGYSVSREKKERFSLILESASTNQTSMYLCASSLSSGETQYFGPGTRLLVL.

This chain links TRBV7-2 with TRBJ1-5; maybe TRBD1 (5 bases). Trimming stripped 2 bases from V and 5 bases from J, with 10 bases between. The CDR3 runs 14 residues. Germline loops: CDR1 SGHTA, CDR2 FQGNSA. The CDR3 protein is CASSLWGLDQPQHF. The CDR3 DNA reads as TGTGCCAGCAGCTTATGGGGACTTGATCAGCCCCAGCATTTT.

The chain carries TRBV5-1 and TRBJ2-7; 7 bases are a match to TRBD2. There are 15 residues in the CDR3. J was trimmed by 4 bases and V by 7 bases; bases with no gene match: 14. CDR1 and CDR2 (germline): SGHRS, YFSETQ. The CDR3 is CASSTSGTTTYEQYF. CDR3 nucleotides: TGCGCCAGCTCAACCTCCGGGACTACTACTTACGAGCAGTACTTC.

The chain recombines TRBV7-2 with TRBJ1-4; 10 positions agree with TRBD1. Germline CDR1 is SGHTA and CDR2 is FQGNSA. V was pared by 5 bases and J by 8 bases, with 11 bases of the junction left unmatched. CDR3 length: 16 residues. In DNA form, the CDR3 reads TGTGCCAGCAGCCAAACAGGCGGGACAGGGGCCGAAAAACTGTTTTTT. Protein: CASSQTGGTGAEKLFF.

The V and J genes are TRBV28 and TRBJ2-1; 8 bases map to TRBD2. CDR1 is MDHEN, CDR2 SYDVKM, per germline. This CDR3 spans 17 amino acids. V lost 5 bases, J lost 3 bases, and 12 bases stayed unmatched. The CDR3 DNA reads TGTGCCAGCAGTCCATCCTTTCCAGCGGGAGACTACAATGAGCAGTTCTTC. This gives the protein CASSPSFPAGDYNEQFF. The complete variable domain, with remaining parts taken from reference TRBV28 and TRBJ2-1, reads DVKVTQSSRYLVKRTGEKVFLECVQDMDHENMFWYRQDPGLGLRLIYFSYDVKMKEKGDIPEGYSVSREKKERFSLILESASTNQTSMYLCASSPSFPAGDYNEQFFGPGTRLTVL.

The CDR3 protein is CASSPGLATDTQYF. The CDR3 DNA sequence: TGTGCCAGCAGTCCGGGACTAGCAACAGATACGCAGTATTTT. The chain uses TRBV27 and TRBJ2-3; 9 nucleotides align to TRBD2. Losses at the gene ends were 5 bases for V and 3 bases for J; bases not matched to a gene: 3. The CDR3 totals 14 residues. The germline CDR1 and CDR2 sequences are MNHEY and SMNVEV (reference sequence).

The rearrangement links TRBV19 to TRBJ1-1; 9 positions agree with TRBD1. From germline, CDR1 is LNHDA and CDR2 SQIVND (reference sequence). The CDR3 is 15 residues long. The V segment lost 2 bases and the J segment 5 bases; nucleotides outside the gene matches: 6. The CDR3 DNA follows: TGTGCCAGTAGTATATCCCCGGGACAGGGAACTGAAGCTTTCTTT. This sequence encodes CASSISPGQGTEAFF.

The chain combines TRBV6-2 or TRBV6-3 with TRBJ2-7, with TRBD1 as a possible D gene (6 bases). Germline CDR1 and CDR2: MNHEY and SVGEGT. The V end lost 5 bases, the J end lost 5 bases, and 19 bases lay between the germline ends. The CDR3 covers 15 residues. CDR3 coding DNA: TGTGCCAGCAGTCCAACACAGGGTAATTTCGACGAGCAGTACTTC. This gives the protein CASSPTQGNFDEQYF.

The chain links TRBV11-3 to TRBJ2-1, with D uncertain. The CDR3 contains 15 residues. V gave up 1 base and J gave up 5 bases, with 12 bases separating them. CDR1 and CDR2 (germline): SGHNT, YENEEA. The CDR3 region has the DNA TGTGCCAGCAGCTTAGCGTCGAGTATCAACAATGAGCAGTTCTTC. Its translation: CASSLASSINNEQFF.

This chain connects TRBV19 to TRBJ2-3, with 10 bases that match TRBD2. With V trimmed by 4 bases and J by 5 bases, 6 bases remained unmatched. The CDR3 is 15 amino acids. Germline values: CDR1 LNHDA, CDR2 SQIVND (reference sequence). The CDR3 reads CASSTLAGDVDTQYF. The CDR3 DNA reads TGTGCCAGTAGTACCCTAGCGGGAGACGTAGATACGCAGTATTTT.

The gene calls are TRBV3-1 (or the pseudogene TRBV3-2) and TRBJ2-3; the D gene is possibly TRBD2 (6 bases). The germline CDR1 and CDR2 sequences are LGHDT and YNNKEL (reference sequence). This CDR3 is built from 15 residues. The V and J ends lost 4 bases and 1 base respectively, with 12 bases between them. For the CDR3, the DNA is TGTGCCAGCAGCCCGATTGGGGAGGGCACAGATACGCAGTATTTT. Translated: CASSPIGEGTDTQYF.

This clone was seen only once. V gene TRBV11-3 combines with J gene TRBJ1-1; 12 nucleotides agree with TRBD1. Germline V lookup: CDR1 SGHNT, CDR2 YENEEA. Trimming took 4 bases from V and 5 from J; bases not matched to a gene: 8. The length of the CDR3 is 16 residues. The CDR3 coding sequence is TGTGCCAGCAGCTCGGGACAGGGGGCGTCGGAGACTGAAGCTTTCTTT. It translates to CASSSGQGASETEAFF.